This T cell receptor (beta chain) was identified in a study of PD-1 blockade in classical Hodgkin lymphoma. Study-level background: Nivolumab dosing for patients was 3 mg/kg, administered intravenously every 2 weeks. Overall study results and limits: TCR diversity in CD4+, not CD8+, cells rose significantly by C4D1. Complete responders entered with baseline diversity on par with newly diagnosed patients, the results showed.

Each and every patient relapsed after autologous stem cell transplantation, and patients got differing brentuximab vedotin exposure. Relapsed/refractory classical Hodgkin lymphoma patients had complete, partial or progressive responses. A word on this clone: Its antigen is not identified.

Germline CDR1 is LNHDA and CDR2 is SQIVND (reference sequence). CDR3 length: 12 residues. V was trimmed by 7 bases and J by 4 bases, leaving 7 bases between them. Assay: immunoSEQ multiplex PCR; the TCRdb copy retains only in-frame clones and omits some. Here the sample spans approximately 150,000 clones, approximately 72% being singletons. This chain uses TRBV19 with TRBJ2-2, with unresolved D. The TCR originated in a human donor with classical Hodgkin lymphoma. The sequencing here drew on peripheral blood mononuclear cells (PBMCs), taken before the second cycle of nivolumab. DNA of the CDR3: TGTGCCAGTAAGGGTTTCACCGGGGAGCTGTTTTTT. Its protein product is CASKGFTGELFF.